One sample yielded the 15 T cell receptor beta chains listed below, sequenced in a study of identical twins. MiXCR was run by TCRdb on the 5' RACE reads, yielding one entry per CDR3 protein. The sample holds approximately 300,000 distinct CDR3 sequences, around 9.7% seen once. This same sample was also taken into another study, of yellow fever vaccine responses in identical twins.

Source material: CD8+ T cells sorted from blood. All receptors come from a young woman in good health.

V is TRBV5-6 and J is TRBJ2-1; 10 nucleotides match TRBD2. From germline, CDR1 is SGHDT and CDR2 YYEEEE. Trimming removed 4 bases from V and 6 bases from J; junction bases left unmatched: 13. The CDR3 totals 17 residues. The CDR3 here is CASSGAWTSGYLNEQFF. CDR3 sequence (DNA): TGTGCCAGCAGCGGAGCGTGGACTAGCGGATATCTCAATGAGCAGTTCTTC.

V is TRBV6-2 or TRBV6-3 and J is TRBJ1-5; a possible D gene is TRBD1 (6 bases). Germline V gene lookup returns CDR1 MNHEY and CDR2 SVGEGT. The CDR3 runs to 16 residues. Trimming removed 7 bases from V and 3 bases from J, with 19 bases in between. CDR3 amino acids: CASIGTRTAPNQPQHF. Here the CDR3 DNA reads TGTGCCAGCATCGGAACAAGGACAGCTCCCAATCAGCCCCAGCATTTT.

This clonotype was counted between two and nine times. The CDR3 DNA sequence: TGTGCCAGCAGTAGGGTCTGGGAGGCGGACGAGCAGTACTTC. Protein: CASSRVWEADEQYF. The V gene is TRBV12-3 or TRBV12-4, the J gene TRBJ2-7; a possible D gene is TRBD2 (6 bases). The CDR3 extends over 14 amino acids. V lost 5 bases, J lost 5 bases, and 16 bases lay in between.

In its sample, this clonotype was seen a few times. The V gene is TRBV7-9, the J gene TRBJ2-7; 7 nucleotides line up with TRBD2. V lost 5 bases, J lost 5 bases, and 12 bases stayed unmatched. The germline gives CDR1 SEHNR, CDR2 FQNEAQ (reference sequence). The CDR3 is 15 residues long. The CDR3 DNA reads TGTGCCAGCAGCCCCCAGCGGGGCCCTAAGGACGAGCAGTACTTC. Protein product: CASSPQRGPKDEQYF.

This clonotype was seen more than once but under ten times. The chain carries TRBV6-1 and TRBJ2-7; TRBD2 matches at 9 bases. V shed 6 bases, J shed 4 bases, and the junction held 16 bases outside the gene matches. Germline V lookup: CDR1 MNHNS, CDR2 SASEGT. CDR3 size: 17 residues. CDR3 amino acids: CASSLTPLAGPEYEQYF. The DNA for the CDR3 is TGTGCCAGCAGCCTTACACCTCTAGCGGGACCGGAGTACGAGCAGTACTTC.

This rearrangement joins TRBV12-3 or TRBV12-4 to TRBJ1-1; D is undetermined. CDR3 length equals 11 residues. V was trimmed by 3 bases and J by 6 bases, leaving 5 bases between them. The CDR3 coding sequence is TGTGCCAGCAGTTTTTTAGCTGAAGCTTTCTTT. Translation gives CASSFLAEAFF.

This clonotype showed up many times. The chain couples TRBV6-4 to TRBJ1-6, with TRBD1 as a possible D gene (6 bases). The V and J ends lost 2 bases and 7 bases respectively, with 9 bases between them. Germline-derived CDR1 and CDR2 are MRHNA and SNTAGT. The CDR3 totals 14 residues. The CDR3 nucleotides are TGTGCCAGCAGTGACGGCCAGGGGAATTCACCCCTCCACTTT. This codes for CASSDGQGNSPLHF.

This chain connects TRBV5-4 to TRBJ1-1; no reliable D call. The germline V and J ends were trimmed by 5 bases and 2 bases, with 7 bases remaining between them. The CDR3 totals 12 residues. Germline assignment: CDR1 SGHNT and CDR2 YYREEE (reference sequence). The CDR3 here is CASRFDNTEAFF. DNA of the CDR3: TGTGCCAGCAGATTTGACAACACTGAAGCTTTCTTT.

There are many counts of this clonotype. V usage is TRBV4-2 and J usage is TRBJ2-2; the match to TRBD2 covers 7 bases. J gave up 7 bases and V 6 bases, and 11 bases lay outside the gene matches. The CDR3 consists of 15 residues. Germline V gene lookup returns CDR1 LGHNA and CDR2 YNFKEQ. This chain's CDR3 is CASSQQLGGSGELFF. The CDR3 DNA sequence: TGTGCCAGCAGTCAACAACTCGGGGGGAGCGGGGAGCTGTTTTTT.

This clonotype came up many times. This sequence joins TRBV12-3 or TRBV12-4 and TRBJ2-1; D not resolved. Trimming shortened V by 6 bases and J by 7 bases, and 10 bases separated the two germline ends. The CDR3 covers 12 residues. Here the CDR3 reads CASSNAENEQFF. CDR3 sequence (DNA): TGTGCCAGCAGCAACGCAGAAAATGAGCAGTTCTTC.

The rearrangement joins TRBV7-6 to TRBJ2-2; 7 bases align to TRBD2. The CDR3 covers 16 residues. The V gene's germline CDR1 is SGHVS and CDR2 FNYEAQ. With V trimmed by 5 bases and J by 6 bases, 12 bases remained unmatched. This CDR3 is CASSNLDGRNPGELFF. CDR3 in DNA: TGTGCCAGCAGCAACCTCGACGGGAGGAATCCCGGGGAGCTGTTTTTT.

There are many counts of this clonotype. This chain joins TRBV28 and TRBJ2-7; D is uncertain. V dropped 4 bases and J dropped 7 bases, with 8 bases sitting between them. CDR3 size: 11 residues. Germline values: CDR1 MDHEN, CDR2 SYDVKM. CDR3 nucleotides: TGTGCCAGCAGTTCGTGGGAAGAGCAGTACTTC. Its protein is CASSSWEEQYF.

This clonotype was counted ten times or more. The V call is TRBV20-1, the J call TRBJ1-1; 9 bases fit TRBD1. Germline CDR1 DFQATT, CDR2 SNEGSKA (reference sequence). With 7 bases clipped from V and 5 bases from J, the junction kept 8 bases outside the gene matches. The CDR3 consists of 13 residues. As DNA, the CDR3 is TGCAGTGTTCGGACAGGGGTGGGAACTGAAGCTTTCTTT. It yields the protein CSVRTGVGTEAFF.

The genes are TRBV5-1 and TRBJ1-1, with 12 bases identical to TRBD1. This CDR3 spans 17 amino acids. CDR1 and CDR2 (germline): SGHRS, YFSETQ. The J segment lost 3 bases and the V segment lost 4 bases, leaving 10 bases of the junction unmatched. The CDR3 sequence is CASSTGQGARGDTEAFF. The DNA for the CDR3 is TGCGCCAGCAGCACGGGACAGGGGGCCCGGGGGGACACTGAAGCTTTCTTT.

This clonotype was detected only a few times. The chain employs TRBV4-3 and TRBJ2-1; 9 positions match TRBD1. Germline V gene data show CDR1 as LGHNA and CDR2 as YSLEER. After removal of 0 bases from V and 8 bases from J, the junction contained 5 bases not matched to a gene. This CDR3 is built from 15 residues. Here the CDR3 reads CASSQDRQGGDEQFF. CDR3 sequence (DNA): TGCGCCAGCAGCCAAGATCGACAGGGGGGGGATGAGCAGTTCTTC.